The 6 T cell receptor beta chains reported below all come from one sample, sequenced in a study of T cells after yellow fever vaccination. One entry per CDR3 protein results from TCRdb running MiXCR on the 5' RACE reads. The sample has some 80,000 distinct CDR3 sequences; about an eighth are singletons. The starting material was CD8+ T cells not binding an NS4B(214-222) dextramer, sorted from PBMCs, obtained about 20 days after the first yellow fever vaccination. The receptors shown here come from a man younger than 35 who received the YFV17D yellow fever vaccine.

The table lists this clonotype with a few counts. The chain is built from TRBV6-5 and TRBJ1-5; D is unclear. Trimming removed 2 bases from V and 3 bases from J, with 5 bases in between. CDR3 length: 13 residues. Germline CDR1 MNHEY, CDR2 SVGAGI. The CDR3 DNA is TGTGCCAGCAGTTACGGGATCAATCAGCCCCAGCATTTT. Residues: CASSYGINQPQHF.

This clonotype was observed a handful of times. The chain couples TRBV27 to TRBJ2-7, with D perhaps assigned TRBD1 or TRBD2 (5 bases each). This CDR3 spans 15 amino acids. V was pared by 5 bases and J by 0 bases, with 14 bases between. Looked up from germline, CDR1 is MNHEY and CDR2 is SMNVEV (reference sequence). Here the CDR3 reads CASSTGTGSSYEQYF. The CDR3 region has the DNA TGTGCCAGCAGTACCGGGACGGGTAGCTCCTACGAGCAGTACTTC.

This rearrangement joins TRBV27 to TRBJ1-1; TRBD1 might be the D (6 bases). This CDR3 is built from 16 residues. The germline CDR1 and CDR2 sequences are MNHEY and SMNVEV (reference sequence). With 6 bases removed from V and 4 bases from J, the gap between germline ends came to 21 bases. The CDR3 DNA reads as TGTGCCAGCAGCTTCCCCCACAGGGAGGATCTCACTGAAGCTTTCTTT. It yields the protein CASSFPHREDLTEAFF.

This clonotype was counted a few times. This chain joins TRBV12-3 or TRBV12-4 and TRBJ1-4; no clear D gene. CDR3 length: 15 residues. Trimming cost V 5 bases and J 9 bases, with 19 bases left between them. The CDR3 DNA follows: TGTGCCAGCAGTACACTCTCCCCTTTGGCGCAAAAACTGTTTTTT. This translates into CASSTLSPLAQKLFF.

The chain links TRBV25-1 to TRBJ1-2; D might be TRBD1 (6 bases). The CDR3 sequence is 15 residues long. Trimming cost V 6 bases and J 3 bases, with 17 bases left between them. Germline V gene sequence: CDR1 MGHDK, CDR2 SYGVNS. The CDR3 DNA sequence: TGTGCCAGCAGCGAAGGGGGGGGCGCGTACTATGGCTACACCTTC. Encoded protein: CASSEGGGAYYGYTF.

This clonotype was picked up a small number of times. The chain links TRBV28 to TRBJ1-5; D not resolved. The V gene lost 6 bases and the J gene lost 3 bases, with 12 bases spanning the gap. The CDR3 is 14 residues long. Germline values: CDR1 MDHEN, CDR2 SYDVKM. The CDR3 coding sequence is TGTGCCAGCAGCTCCACCATACACAATCAGCCCCAGCATTTT. This encodes CASSSTIHNQPQHF.